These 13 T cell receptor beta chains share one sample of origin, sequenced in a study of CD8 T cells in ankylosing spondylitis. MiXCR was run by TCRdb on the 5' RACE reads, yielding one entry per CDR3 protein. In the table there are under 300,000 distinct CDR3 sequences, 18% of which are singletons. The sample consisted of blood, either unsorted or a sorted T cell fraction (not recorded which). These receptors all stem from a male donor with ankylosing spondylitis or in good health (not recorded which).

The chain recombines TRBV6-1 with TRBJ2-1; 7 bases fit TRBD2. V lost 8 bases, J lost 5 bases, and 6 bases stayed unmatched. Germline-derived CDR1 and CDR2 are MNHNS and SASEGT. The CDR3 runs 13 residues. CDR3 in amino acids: CASGGGFNNEQFF. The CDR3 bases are TGTGCCAGCGGGGGGGGTTTTAACAATGAGCAGTTCTTC.

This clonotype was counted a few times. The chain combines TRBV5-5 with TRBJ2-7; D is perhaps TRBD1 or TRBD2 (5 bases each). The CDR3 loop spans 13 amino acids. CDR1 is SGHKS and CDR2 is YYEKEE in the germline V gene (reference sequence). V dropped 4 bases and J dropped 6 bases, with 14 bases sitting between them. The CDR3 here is CASSGDVSGEQYF. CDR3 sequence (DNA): TGTGCCAGCAGCGGGGACGTTTCTGGCGAGCAGTACTTC.

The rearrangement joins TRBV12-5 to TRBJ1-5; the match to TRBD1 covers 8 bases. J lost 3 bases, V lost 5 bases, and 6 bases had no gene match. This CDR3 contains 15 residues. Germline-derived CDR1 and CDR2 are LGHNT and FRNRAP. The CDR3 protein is CASGPNRGNNQPQHF. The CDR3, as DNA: TGTGCTAGTGGTCCCAACAGGGGGAACAATCAGCCCCAGCATTTT.

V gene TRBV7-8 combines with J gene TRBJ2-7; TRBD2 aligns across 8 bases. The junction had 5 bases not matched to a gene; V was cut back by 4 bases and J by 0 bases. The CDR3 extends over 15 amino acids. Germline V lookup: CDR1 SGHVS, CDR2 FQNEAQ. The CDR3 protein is CASSSAGADSYEQYF. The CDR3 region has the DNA TGTGCCAGCAGCTCAGCGGGAGCCGACTCCTACGAGCAGTACTTC.

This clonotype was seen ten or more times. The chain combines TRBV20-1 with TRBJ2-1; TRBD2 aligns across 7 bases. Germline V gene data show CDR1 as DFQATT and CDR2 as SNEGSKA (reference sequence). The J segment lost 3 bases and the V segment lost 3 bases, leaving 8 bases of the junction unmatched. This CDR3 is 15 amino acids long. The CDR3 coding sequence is TGCAGTGCTAGGGTCCTAGCGGACAACTACAATGAGCAGTTCTTC. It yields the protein CSARVLADNYNEQFF.

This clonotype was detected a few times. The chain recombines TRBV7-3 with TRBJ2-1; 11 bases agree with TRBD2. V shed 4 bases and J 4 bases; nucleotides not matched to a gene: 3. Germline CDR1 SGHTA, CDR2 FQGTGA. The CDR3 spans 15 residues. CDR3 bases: TGTGCCAGCAGCTCCGTAGCGGGAGGGTACAATGAGCAGTTCTTC. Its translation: CASSSVAGGYNEQFF.

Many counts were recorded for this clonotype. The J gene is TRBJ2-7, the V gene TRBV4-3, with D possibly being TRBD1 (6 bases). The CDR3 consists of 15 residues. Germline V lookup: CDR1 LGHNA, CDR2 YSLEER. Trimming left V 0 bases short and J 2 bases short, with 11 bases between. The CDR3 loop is CASSQDRGHPYEQYF. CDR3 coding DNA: TGCGCCAGCAGCCAAGACAGGGGTCACCCCTACGAGCAGTACTTC.

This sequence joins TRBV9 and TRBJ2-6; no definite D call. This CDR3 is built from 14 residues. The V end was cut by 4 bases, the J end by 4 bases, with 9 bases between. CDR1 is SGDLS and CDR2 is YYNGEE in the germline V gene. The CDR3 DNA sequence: TGTGCCAGCAGCCCCAGTTTCGGGGCCAACGTCCTGACTTTC. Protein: CASSPSFGANVLTF.

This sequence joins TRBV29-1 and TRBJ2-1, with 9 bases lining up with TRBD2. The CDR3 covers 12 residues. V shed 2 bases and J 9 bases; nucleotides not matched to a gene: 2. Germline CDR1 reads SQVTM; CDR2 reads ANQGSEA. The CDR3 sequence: CSVELAGPEQFF. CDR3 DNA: TGCAGCGTTGAACTAGCGGGGCCTGAGCAGTTCTTC.

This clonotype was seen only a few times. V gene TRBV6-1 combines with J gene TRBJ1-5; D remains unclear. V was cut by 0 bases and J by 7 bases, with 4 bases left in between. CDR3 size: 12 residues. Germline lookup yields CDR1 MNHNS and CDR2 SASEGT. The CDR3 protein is CASSEAVQPQHF. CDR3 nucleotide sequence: TGTGCCAGCAGTGAAGCTGTACAGCCCCAGCATTTT.

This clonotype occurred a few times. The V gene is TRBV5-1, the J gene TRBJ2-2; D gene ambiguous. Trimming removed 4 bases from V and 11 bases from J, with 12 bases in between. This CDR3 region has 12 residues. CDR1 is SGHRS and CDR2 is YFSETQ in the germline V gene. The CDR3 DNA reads TGCGCCAGCAGCCCTAACGTGGTAGAGCTGTTTTTT. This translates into CASSPNVVELFF.

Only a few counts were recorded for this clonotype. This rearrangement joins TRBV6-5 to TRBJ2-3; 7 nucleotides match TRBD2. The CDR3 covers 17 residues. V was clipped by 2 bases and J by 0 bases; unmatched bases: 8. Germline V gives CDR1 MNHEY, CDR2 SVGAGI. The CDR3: CASSYPGGGASTDTQYF. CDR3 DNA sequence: TGTGCCAGCAGTTACCCAGGCGGGGGAGCCAGCACAGATACGCAGTATTTT.

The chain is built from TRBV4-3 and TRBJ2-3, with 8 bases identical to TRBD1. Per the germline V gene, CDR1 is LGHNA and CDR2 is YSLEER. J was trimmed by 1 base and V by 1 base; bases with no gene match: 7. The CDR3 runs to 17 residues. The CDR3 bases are TGCGCCAGCAGCCAAGGGGTGGACAGGGTGGGCACAGATACGCAGTATTTT. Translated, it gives CASSQGVDRVGTDTQYF.